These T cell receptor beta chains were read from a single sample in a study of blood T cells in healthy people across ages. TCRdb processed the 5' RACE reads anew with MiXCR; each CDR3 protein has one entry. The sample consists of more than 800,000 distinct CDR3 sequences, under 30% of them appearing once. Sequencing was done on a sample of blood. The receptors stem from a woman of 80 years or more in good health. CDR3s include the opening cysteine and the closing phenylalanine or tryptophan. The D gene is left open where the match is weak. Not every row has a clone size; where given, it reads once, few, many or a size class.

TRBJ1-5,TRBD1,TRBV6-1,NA,CASSLPGQGLMGKNQPQHF,TGTGCCAGCAGTCTCCCGGGACAGGGACTCATGGGGAAAAATCAGCCCCAGCATTTT
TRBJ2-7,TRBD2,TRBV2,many,CASNAGGTYEQYF,TGTGCCAGCAACGCGGGGGGCACCTACGAGCAGTACTTC
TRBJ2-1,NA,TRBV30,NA,CAWSLKAGDEQFF,TGTGCCTGGAGTCTTAAGGCGGGCGATGAGCAGTTCTTC
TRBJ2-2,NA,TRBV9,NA,CASSSGLNTGELCF,TGTGCCAGCAGCTCGGGACTTAACACCGGGGAGCTGTGTTTT
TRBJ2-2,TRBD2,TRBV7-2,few,CASSPQPSGSTGELFF,TGTGCCAGCAGCCCCCAGCCTAGCGGATCCACCGGGGAGCTGTTTTTT
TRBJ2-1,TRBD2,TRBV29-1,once,CSALAGGSYNEQFF,TGCAGCGCCCTAGCGGGGGGTTCCTACAATGAGCAGTTCTTC
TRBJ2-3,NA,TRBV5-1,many,CASSWDGTDTQYF,TGCGCCAGCAGCTGGGACGGCACAGATACGCAGTATTTT
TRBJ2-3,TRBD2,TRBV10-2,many,CASSELAGGSTDTQYF,TGCGCCAGCAGTGAGTTAGCGGGGGGAAGCACAGATACGCAGTATTTT
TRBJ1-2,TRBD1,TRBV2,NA,CASSERGRTGSGCGYTF,TGTGCCAGCAGTGAAAGGGGTCGGACAGGCTCAGGCTGTGGCTACACCTTC
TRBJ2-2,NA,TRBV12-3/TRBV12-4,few,CASTLGGTNTGELFF,TGTGCCAGCACCTTAGGGGGTACGAACACCGGGGAGCTGTTTTTT
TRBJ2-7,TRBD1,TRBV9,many,CASSVGRGKTEQYF,TGTGCCAGCAGCGTAGGCAGGGGGAAGACCGAGCAGTACTTC
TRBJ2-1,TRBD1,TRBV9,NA,CASSARDRGRYEQFF,TGTGCCAGCAGCGCCCGGGACAGGGGGCGTTACGAGCAGTTCTTC
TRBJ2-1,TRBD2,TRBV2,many,CASSARTSGGNNEQFF,TGTGCCAGCAGTGCCAGGACTAGCGGGGGGAACAATGAGCAGTTCTTC
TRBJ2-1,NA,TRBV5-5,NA,CASSFRLVNEQFF,TGTGCCAGCAGCTTTCGACTGGTTAATGAGCAGTTCTTC
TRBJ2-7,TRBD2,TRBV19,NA,CASSSHGGGELNEQYF,TGTGCCAGTAGTTCCCACGGCGGGGGGGAATTGAACGAGCAGTACTTC
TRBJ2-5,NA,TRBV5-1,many,CASSLGGQTKETQYF,TGCGCCAGCAGCTTGGGAGGACAGACAAAAGAGACCCAGTACTTC
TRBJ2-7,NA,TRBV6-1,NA,CASSKGTYEQYF,TGTGCCAGCAGTAAGGGGACCTACGAGCAGTACTTC
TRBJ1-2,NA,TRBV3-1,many,CASSQANYGYTF,TGCGCCAGCAGCCAAGCTAACTATGGCTACACCTTC